This TCR beta chain was identified during a study of cytomegalovirus exposure and HLA in healthy donors. Whole-study results and caveats: For most TCR beta V segments, an earlier analysis put the productive rate at about 90% or about 30% of the time. The study listed 150 to 200 cytomegalovirus-associated TCR beta chains.

Each donor was healthy, and each was a bone marrow donor. Donors likely had unrecorded immune exposures despite being nominally healthy when sampled. PCR involved 60 Vbeta and 13 Jbeta primers. This table comes from immunoSEQ multiplex PCR, and its TCRdb copy is limited to in-frame clones, with some not included. Among 130,000 to 150,000 clones listed, over 80% were seen once. As concerns this clone: As yet, its antigen is unknown.

Germline V gene data show CDR1 as SGHKS and CDR2 as YYEKEE (reference sequence). This CDR3 is 14 amino acids long. Trimming removed 2 bases from V and 6 bases from J; junction bases left unmatched: 8. The sequence was collected from a woman aged 25 to 39 in good health and CMV-seronegative. Input material: PBMCs. The gene calls are TRBV5-5 and TRBJ2-7, with 7 positions matching TRBD2. The CDR3: CASSFWGRAFEQYF. CDR3 nucleotides: TGTGCCAGCAGCTTTTGGGGGAGGGCCTTCGAGCAGTACTTC.